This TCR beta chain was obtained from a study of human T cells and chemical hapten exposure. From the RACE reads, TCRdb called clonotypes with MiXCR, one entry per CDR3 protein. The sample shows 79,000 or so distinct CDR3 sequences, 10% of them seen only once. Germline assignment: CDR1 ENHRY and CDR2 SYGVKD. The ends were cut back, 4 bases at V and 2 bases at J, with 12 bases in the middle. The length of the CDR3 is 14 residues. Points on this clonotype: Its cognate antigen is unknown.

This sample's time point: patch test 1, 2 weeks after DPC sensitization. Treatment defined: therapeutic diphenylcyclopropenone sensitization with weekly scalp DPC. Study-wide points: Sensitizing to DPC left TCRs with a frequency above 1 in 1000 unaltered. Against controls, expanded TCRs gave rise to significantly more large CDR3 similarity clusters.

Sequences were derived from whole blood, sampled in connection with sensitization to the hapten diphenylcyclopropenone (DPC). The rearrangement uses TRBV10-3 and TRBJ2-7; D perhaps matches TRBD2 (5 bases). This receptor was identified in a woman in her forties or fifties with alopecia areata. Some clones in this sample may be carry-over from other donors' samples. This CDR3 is CAISGTGGTYEQYF. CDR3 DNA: TGTGCCATCAGTGGGACTGGCGGAACCTACGAGCAGTACTTC.